Described below is a single T cell receptor beta chain sequence and its context. What it binds is not known. The data derive from a study of cytomegalovirus exposure and HLA in healthy donors. Study background: A data release that came early held about 89 million unique TCRs from HLA-typed donors.

The study's findings and limits: In a later analysis, specific HLA alleles were associated with about 18,000 TCR beta sequences at a 0.05 false discovery rate. The productive fraction for most TCR beta V segments was about 87% or about 30% in an earlier analysis. V- and J-gene trimming in TCR beta was tied to a missense DCLRE1C variant by an analysis performed later.

It was with 60 Vbeta and 13 Jbeta primers that the PCR ran. Measured with immunoSEQ multiplex PCR; TCRdb has only the in-frame clones, and not every one. The sample has fewer than 200,000 clones, under 90% seen once. The CDR3 has 13 residues. The V and J ends lost 3 bases and 2 bases respectively, with 8 bases between them. Per germline, CDR1 LNHDA and CDR2 SQIVND (reference sequence). The V gene is TRBV19, the J gene TRBJ2-7; D is perhaps TRBD1 (5 bases). The origin of this receptor is a young man in good health and CMV-seronegative. The specimen sequenced was PBMCs. CDR3 nucleotide sequence: TGTGCCAGTAGTATCCAGGGTCCCTACGAGCAGTACTTC. It codes for CASSIQGPYEQYF.